This entry describes one T cell receptor (beta chain). Source study methods: Amplifying reference gene primers gave estimates of nucleated cell counts. The assay was immunoSEQ multiplex PCR, and TCRdb's table has in-frame clones only and misses some. The V and J calls and clone size were taken over from that table, and D and trimming were inferred from the DNA. The data hold about 170,000 clones, with 80% to 90% observed a single time. The data are from a study of blood T cell repertoires in COVID-19. About the research overall: Some COVID-19 samples were acute and others convalescent; all came from the United States, Italy and Spain. T cells, B-cell-depleted T cells, or PBMCs supplied cDNA or gDNA.

The Seattle patients, enrolled during active infection, were followed longitudinally. In germline, CDR1 is KGHDR, CDR2 SFDVKD. With V trimmed by 4 bases and J by 1 base, 11 bases remained unmatched. The CDR3 is 17 residues long. The sequencing input was peripheral blood. The chain couples TRBV24-1 to TRBJ2-5, with 7 bases lining up with TRBD2. This receptor was obtained from an older woman with COVID-19, enrolled during active disease. In DNA form, the CDR3 reads TGTGCCACCAGTGACCCTGGGGTAGCGGGTTCCCAAGAGACCCAGTACTTC. Amino acid sequence: CATSDPGVAGSQETQYF.